These 28 T cell receptor beta chains share one sample of origin, sequenced in a study of blood T cell repertoires in COVID-19. The assay was immunoSEQ multiplex PCR, and TCRdb's table has in-frame clones only and misses some. Counted here are about 260,000 clones, approximately 92% occurring once; the ten biggest clones make up under 2.5%. Sample: PBMCs or T cells enriched from blood (not recorded which). These receptors originate from a woman in her late teens or twenties who had recovered from COVID-19.

The chain uses TRBV5-1 and TRBJ2-1; 10 bases align to TRBD2. Germline V gene sequence: CDR1 SGHRS, CDR2 YFSETQ. The CDR3 is made up of 16 amino acids. V was pared by 4 bases and J by 2 bases, with 6 bases of the junction left unmatched. CDR3 DNA: TGCGCCAGCAGCGCCAAAAGCGGGGGGGCCTACAATGAGCAGTTCTTC. This translates into CASSAKSGGAYNEQFF.

The CDR3 is CASSQARQMNTEAFF. The CDR3 DNA follows: TGTGCCAGCAGCCAAGCTAGACAGATGAACACTGAAGCTTTCTTT. This chain joins TRBV4-2 and TRBJ1-1; perhaps TRBD1 as D (5 bases). Germline CDR1 and CDR2: LGHNA and YNFKEQ. V was shortened by 1 base and J by 0 bases, with 9 bases between the two germline ends. This CDR3 is built from 15 residues.

V gene TRBV5-5 combines with J gene TRBJ1-6; 7 positions match TRBD1. The CDR3 has 16 residues. The germline V gene encodes CDR1 SGHKS and CDR2 YYEKEE (reference sequence). The V and J ends lost 0 bases and 2 bases, in that order; junction bases with no gene match: 2. This chain's CDR3 is CASSLGGTAYNSPLHF. As DNA, the CDR3 is TGTGCCAGCAGCTTGGGTGGGACAGCCTATAATTCACCCCTCCACTTT.

The CDR3 sequence is CAISAADRDGYTF. The CDR3 DNA reads TGTGCCATCAGTGCGGCGGACAGGGATGGCTACACCTTC. The genes are TRBV10-3 and TRBJ1-2; 8 bases fit TRBD1. The CDR3 length is 13 residues. From germline, CDR1 is ENHRY and CDR2 SYGVKD. V trimming: 4 bases; J trimming: 6 bases; junction bases outside the gene matches: 4.

The genes are TRBV19 and TRBJ1-6; 9 nucleotides align to TRBD1. Trimming removed 4 bases from V and 5 bases from J; junction bases left unmatched: 3. CDR1 and CDR2 (germline): LNHDA, SQIVND (reference sequence). This CDR3 comprises 15 residues. CDR3 loop: CASSSRTGDNSPLHF. In DNA form, the CDR3 reads TGTGCCAGTAGTAGTCGGACAGGGGATAATTCACCCCTCCACTTT.

This sequence joins TRBV9 and TRBJ1-2, with D possibly TRBD1 on 6 matching bases. The CDR3 totals 19 residues. V was shortened by 4 bases and J by 5 bases, with 30 bases between the two germline ends. Germline V CDR1 and CDR2: SGDLS, YYNGEE. The chain's CDR3 is CASSPEFYRVGARVYGYTF. The CDR3 DNA is TGTGCCAGCAGCCCAGAATTTTACAGGGTGGGGGCTCGGGTTTATGGCTACACCTTC.

The chain combines TRBV5-1 with TRBJ1-5; possible D gene TRBD1, 5 bases. Per germline, CDR1 SGHRS and CDR2 YFSETQ. Trimming pared 4 bases from V and 5 bases from J, leaving 19 bases between. The CDR3 sequence is 16 residues long. The DNA for the CDR3 is TGCGCCAGCAGCCGGGGGATCGGGGGTCCAGATCAGCCCCAGCATTTT. It encodes CASSRGIGGPDQPQHF.

The chain employs TRBV9 and TRBJ2-3, with D tentatively TRBD2 (5 bases). CDR1 SGDLS and CDR2 YYNGEE come from the germline V gene. This CDR3 is built from 14 residues. Trimming shortened V by 0 bases and J by 2 bases, and 7 bases separated the two germline ends. The CDR3 DNA follows: TGTGCCAGCAGCGTAGGCGGGTCCACAGATACGCAGTATTTT. Translating gives CASSVGGSTDTQYF.

The chain couples TRBV11-2 to TRBJ1-6, with TRBD1 matching 9 bases. In germline, CDR1 is SGHAT, CDR2 FQNNGV. Trimming took 4 bases from V and 8 from J; bases not matched to a gene: 3. The CDR3 is 14 residues long. This CDR3 reads CASSSGTGYSPLHF. The CDR3 region has the DNA TGTGCCAGCAGCTCTGGGACAGGGTATTCACCCCTCCACTTT.

The CDR3 loop reads CASRQDRKNEKLFF. The CDR3 coding sequence is TGTGCCAGCAGGCAGGACAGGAAGAATGAAAAACTGTTTTTT. The V and J genes are TRBV28 and TRBJ1-4; 7 bases are shared with TRBD1. The V gene's germline CDR1 is MDHEN and CDR2 SYDVKM. V dropped 6 bases and J dropped 5; count of bases not matched to a gene: 6. The CDR3 is made up of 14 amino acids.

The V gene is TRBV7-8, the J gene TRBJ2-7, with D possibly being TRBD2 (6 bases). The CDR3 has 14 amino acids. Germline V gives CDR1 SGHVS, CDR2 FQNEAQ. The ends were cut back, 3 bases at V and 3 bases at J, with 12 bases in the middle. DNA for the CDR3: TGTGCCAGCAGCTTGGGCGGGGACCTCTACGAGCAGTACTTC. It yields the protein CASSLGGDLYEQYF.

V gene TRBV6-2 or TRBV6-3 combines with J gene TRBJ1-5, with a possible D match to TRBD1 (6 bases). Germline V gene data show CDR1 as MNHEY and CDR2 as SVGEGT. Trimming took off 5 bases at V and 0 bases at J, with 17 bases between the two ends. The CDR3 consists of 17 residues. In DNA, the CDR3 is TGTGCCAGCAGTAAGGGGGAGCTCTCGAATAGCAATCAGCCCCAGCATTTT. The encoded protein is CASSKGELSNSNQPQHF.

The chain carries TRBV15 and TRBJ1-6; 7 nucleotides line up with TRBD1. CDR1 and CDR2 from the germline V gene are LNHNV and YYDKDF (reference sequence). With 0 bases clipped from V and 5 bases from J, the junction kept 1 base outside the gene matches. The CDR3 is 15 residues long. The DNA for the CDR3 is TGTGCCACCAGCAGAGATGACAGGGATAATTCACCCCTCCACTTT. This sequence encodes CATSRDDRDNSPLHF.

The chain carries TRBV7-9 and TRBJ2-2, with D unclear. The CDR3 runs 15 residues. The germline gives CDR1 SEHNR, CDR2 FQNEAQ (reference sequence). V lost 5 bases to trimming and J lost 1 base, with 11 bases between them. CDR3 amino acids: CASSPRRRNTGELFF. As DNA, the CDR3 is TGTGCCAGCAGCCCGCGTCGCCGGAACACCGGGGAGCTGTTTTTT. The full variable domain, completed using reference TRBV7-9 and TRBJ2-2, is DTGVSQNPRHKITKRGQNVTFRCDPISEHNRLYWYRQTLGQGPEFLTYFQNEAQLEKSRLLSDRFSAERPKGSFSTLEIQRTEQGDSAMYLCASSPRRRNTGELFFGEGSRLTVL.

The V gene is TRBV6-5, the J gene TRBJ2-7; a possible D gene is TRBD1 (6 bases). The CDR3 contains 13 residues. Trimming pared 6 bases from V and 7 bases from J, leaving 16 bases between. From germline, CDR1 is MNHEY and CDR2 SVGAGI. Here the CDR3 reads CASSDPQGPEQYF. CDR3 nucleotide sequence: TGTGCCAGCAGCGACCCACAGGGCCCAGAGCAGTACTTC.

As DNA, the CDR3 is TGTGCCAGCAGTCTTAGCGGGGGAGGATATAGCAATCAGCCCCAGCATTTT. Encoded protein: CASSLSGGGYSNQPQHF. V usage is TRBV7-2 and J usage is TRBJ1-5; D is possibly TRBD1 (5 bases). This CDR3 contains 17 residues. The germline V gene encodes CDR1 SGHTA and CDR2 FQGNSA. The germline V and J ends were trimmed by 6 bases and 0 bases, with 18 bases remaining between them.

The rearrangement uses TRBV5-4 and TRBJ2-2, with TRBD1 matching 9 bases. The CDR3 runs to 15 residues. Per germline, CDR1 SGHNT and CDR2 YYREEE (reference sequence). V shed 6 bases and J 5 bases; nucleotides not matched to a gene: 8. CDR3 residues: CASTNVGTGTGELFF. In nucleotides, the CDR3 is TGTGCCAGCACCAACGTGGGGACAGGGACCGGGGAGCTGTTTTTT. The entire variable domain, with the rest obtained from reference TRBV5-4 and TRBJ2-2, is as follows: ETGVTQSPTHLIKTRGQQVTLRCSSQSGHNTVSWYQQALGQGPQFIFQYYREEENGRGNFPPRFSGLQFPNYSSELNVNALELDDSALYLCASTNVGTGTGELFFGEGSRLTVL.

This clone was picked up a small number of times. The V and J genes are TRBV4-1 and TRBJ2-3, with a possible D match to TRBD1 (6 bases). The V and J ends lost 4 bases and 4 bases respectively, with 18 bases between them. Germline V gives CDR1 MGHRA, CDR2 YSYEKL. The CDR3 has 16 amino acids. CDR3 amino acids: CASSPQGRGTADTQYF. The CDR3 DNA follows: TGCGCCAGCAGCCCACAGGGTCGGGGTACCGCAGATACGCAGTATTTT.

The sample holds one count of this clone. The J gene is TRBJ1-1, the V gene TRBV29-1, with no clear D. The CDR3 runs 14 residues. Germline CDR1 SQVTM, CDR2 ANQGSEA. V dropped 7 bases and J dropped 4 bases, with 19 bases sitting between them. CDR3 in amino acids: CSAAVSVLGTEAFF. The CDR3 DNA follows: TGCAGCGCAGCAGTGAGCGTCCTGGGCACTGAAGCTTTCTTT.

This chain links TRBV11-2 with TRBJ2-1; a weak D match, TRBD2 (6 bases). Trimming shortened V by 3 bases and J by 2 bases, and 11 bases separated the two germline ends. Per the germline V gene, CDR1 is SGHAT and CDR2 is FQNNGV. The CDR3 sequence is 15 residues long. This CDR3 is CASSLGGSPYNEQFF. CDR3 in DNA: TGTGCCAGCAGCTTGGGGGGTAGCCCCTACAATGAGCAGTTCTTC. Full variable domain (remainder filled in from reference TRBV11-2 and TRBJ2-1): EAGVAQSPRYKIIEKRQSVAFWCNPISGHATLYWYQQILGQGPKLLIQFQNNGVVDDSQLPKDRFSAERLKGVDSTLKIQPAKLEDSAVYLCASSLGGSPYNEQFFGPGTRLTVL.

This chain connects TRBV5-1 to TRBJ2-7; the match to TRBD1 covers 8 bases. The CDR3 has 13 amino acids. Germline V gives CDR1 SGHRS, CDR2 YFSETQ. V lost 4 bases, J lost 4 bases, and 4 bases stayed unmatched. The CDR3, as DNA: TGCGCCAGCAGCCGTCAGGGGGCATACGAGCAGTACTTC. Protein sequence: CASSRQGAYEQYF.

V is TRBV23-1 and J is TRBJ2-3; D may be TRBD1 (5 bases). TRBV23-1 is labeled an ORF, and its function is uncertain. Trimming cost V 3 bases and J 4 bases, with 11 bases left between them. This CDR3 contains 14 residues. As DNA, the CDR3 is TGCGCCAGCAGTCACGCCAGGGTCCCAGATACGCAGTATTTT. This gives the protein CASSHARVPDTQYF.

This clone has just one count. The chain combines TRBV6-5 with TRBJ2-7; D may be TRBD2 (7 bases). The V gene lost 2 bases and the J gene lost 2 bases, with 16 bases spanning the gap. CDR1 and CDR2 (germline): MNHEY, SVGAGI. The CDR3 consists of 16 residues. CDR3 protein: CASSYTGGGKTYEQYF. The CDR3 DNA reads TGTGCCAGCAGTTACACGGGGGGCGGAAAAACCTACGAGCAGTACTTC.

The chain recombines TRBV18 with TRBJ2-7; the match to TRBD1 covers 12 bases. V shed 3 bases, J shed 7 bases, and the junction held 7 bases outside the gene matches. Per germline, CDR1 KGHSH and CDR2 LQKENI. The CDR3 totals 15 residues. The DNA of the CDR3 is TGTGCCAGCTCACCTGCGGGACAGGGGGCGGGGGAGCAGTACTTC. This codes for CASSPAGQGAGEQYF.

V and J are TRBV29-1 and TRBJ1-2; D might be TRBD1 (6 bases). V shed 0 bases and J shed 1 base, with 15 bases lying between them. Germline V gene sequence: CDR1 SQVTM, CDR2 ANQGSEA. There are 16 residues in the CDR3. The CDR3 reads CSVEDLRQVHNYGYTF. DNA for the CDR3: TGCAGCGTTGAAGATCTAAGACAGGTTCATAACTATGGCTACACCTTC.

The chain combines TRBV29-1 with TRBJ2-1; D might be TRBD2 (7 bases). Trimming pared 8 bases from V and 7 bases from J, leaving 21 bases between. CDR1 SQVTM and CDR2 ANQGSEA come from the germline V gene. The CDR3 runs 14 residues. This chain's CDR3 is CSFLPGGLGNEQFF. The CDR3 region has the DNA TGCAGCTTCCTCCCGGGGGGCCTGGGGAATGAGCAGTTCTTC.

The chain carries TRBV4-1 and TRBJ1-2, with TRBD1 matching 10 bases. Germline assignment: CDR1 MGHRA and CDR2 YSYEKL. This CDR3 is built from 19 residues. The J segment lost 8 bases and the V segment lost 3 bases, leaving 21 bases of the junction unmatched. Here the CDR3 reads CASSQGRPGQGRLARGYTF. The CDR3 bases are TGCGCCAGCAGCCAGGGGAGACCGGGACAGGGGCGACTGGCTCGGGGCTACACCTTC.

The chain employs TRBV11-3 and TRBJ2-1; 14 nucleotides match TRBD2. The CDR3 sequence is 15 residues long. The J segment lost 7 bases and the V segment lost 4 bases, leaving 3 bases of the junction unmatched. The germline V gene encodes CDR1 SGHNT and CDR2 YENEEA. The chain's CDR3 is CASSSRLAGGNEQFF. CDR3 nucleotides: TGTGCCAGCAGCTCCAGACTAGCGGGGGGGAATGAGCAGTTCTTC. Full variable domain (missing parts from reference TRBV11-3 and TRBJ2-1): EAGVVQSPRYKIIEKKQPVAFWCNPISGHNTLYWYLQNLGQGPELLIRYENEEAVDDSQLPKDRFSAERLKGVDSTLKIQPAELGDSAVYLCASSSRLAGGNEQFFGPGTRLTVL.